This T cell receptor (beta chain) was found in a study of PD-L1 blockade in urothelial cancer. Overall study: After treatment start, blood was analyzed at 3 weeks (second dose) and at 6 weeks. The median number of T cells present in blood samples was under 150,000.

Germline V CDR1 and CDR2: SGDLS, YYNGEE. The CDR3 length is 13 residues. V was cut by 0 bases and J by 7 bases, with 10 bases left in between. The table came from immunoSEQ multiplex PCR; TCRdb's copy has only in-frame clones and leaves some out. The table lists more than 45,000 clones, around 88% of them singletons, with approximately 4.1% in the top ten. This TCR came from an elderly man with urothelial cancer. The chain is built from TRBV9 and TRBJ1-1; D gene uncertain. The specimen comprised PBMCs, sampled around atezolizumab (anti-PD-L1) treatment. CDR3 loop: CASSVEAEDEAFF. The CDR3 region has the DNA TGTGCCAGCAGCGTAGAGGCAGAGGATGAAGCTTTCTTT. Full variable domain (remainder filled in from reference TRBV9 and TRBJ1-1): DSGVTQTPKHLITATGQRVTLRCSPRSGDLSVYWYQQSLDQGLQFLIQYYNGEERAKGNILERFSAQQFPDLHSELNLSSLELGDSALYFCASSVEAEDEAFFGQGTRLTVV.